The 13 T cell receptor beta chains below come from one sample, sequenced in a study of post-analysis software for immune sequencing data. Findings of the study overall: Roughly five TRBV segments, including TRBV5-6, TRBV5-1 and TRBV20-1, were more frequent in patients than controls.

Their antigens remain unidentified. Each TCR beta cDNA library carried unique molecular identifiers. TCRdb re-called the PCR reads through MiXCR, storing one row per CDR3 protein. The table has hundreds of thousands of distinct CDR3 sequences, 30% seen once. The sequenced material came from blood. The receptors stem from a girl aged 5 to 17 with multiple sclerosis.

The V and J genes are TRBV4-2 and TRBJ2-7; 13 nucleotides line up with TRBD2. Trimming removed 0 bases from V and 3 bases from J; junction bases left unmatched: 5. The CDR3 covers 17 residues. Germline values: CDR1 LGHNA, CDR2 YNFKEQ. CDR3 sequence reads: CASSQDWTSGSFYEQYF. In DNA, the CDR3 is TGTGCCAGCAGCCAAGACTGGACTAGCGGGAGCTTCTACGAGCAGTACTTC.

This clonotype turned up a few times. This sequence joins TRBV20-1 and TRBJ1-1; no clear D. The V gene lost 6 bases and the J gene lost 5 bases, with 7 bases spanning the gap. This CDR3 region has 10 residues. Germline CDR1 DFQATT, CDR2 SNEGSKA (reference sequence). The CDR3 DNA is TGCAGTGCGAGGCGGACTGAAGCTTTCTTT. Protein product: CSARRTEAFF.

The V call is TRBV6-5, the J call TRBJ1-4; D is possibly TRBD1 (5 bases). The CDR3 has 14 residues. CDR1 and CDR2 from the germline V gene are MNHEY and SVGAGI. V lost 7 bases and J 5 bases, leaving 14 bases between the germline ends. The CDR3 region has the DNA TGTGCCAGCACCCCGGGACGGGACAATGAAAAACTGTTTTTT. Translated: CASTPGRDNEKLFF.

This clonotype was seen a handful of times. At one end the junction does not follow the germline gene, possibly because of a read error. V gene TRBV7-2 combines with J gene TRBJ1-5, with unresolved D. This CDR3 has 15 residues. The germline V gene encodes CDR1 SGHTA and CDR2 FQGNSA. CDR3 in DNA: TGTGCTAGCAGCTTAGCAGAAGCCGGCAATCAGCCCCAGCATTTT. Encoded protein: CASSLAEAGNQPQHF.

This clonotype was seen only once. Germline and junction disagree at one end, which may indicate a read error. The CDR3 DNA reads TGCAGTGCTGAAGAGGTCCGACTAGCGGCCTACAATGAGCAGGTCTTC. This gives the protein CSAEEVRLAAYNEQVF. The rearrangement joins TRBV20-1 to TRBJ2-1; 9 bases line up with TRBD2. This CDR3 has 16 residues. Germline-derived CDR1 and CDR2 are DFQATT and SNEGSKA (reference sequence).

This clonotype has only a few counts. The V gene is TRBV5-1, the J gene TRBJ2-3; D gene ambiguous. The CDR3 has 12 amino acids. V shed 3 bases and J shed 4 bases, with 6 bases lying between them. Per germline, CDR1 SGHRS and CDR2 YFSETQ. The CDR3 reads CASSYQADTQYF. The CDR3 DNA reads TGCGCCAGCAGCTATCAGGCAGATACGCAGTATTTT.

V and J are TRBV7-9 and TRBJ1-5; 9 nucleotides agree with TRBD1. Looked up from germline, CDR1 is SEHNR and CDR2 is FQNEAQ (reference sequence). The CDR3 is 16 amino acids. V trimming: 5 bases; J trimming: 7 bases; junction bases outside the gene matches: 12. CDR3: CASSVGQGTRGQPQHF. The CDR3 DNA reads TGTGCCAGCAGCGTCGGACAGGGGACCCGGGGCCAGCCCCAGCATTTT. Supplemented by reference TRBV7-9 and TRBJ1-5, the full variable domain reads DTGVSQNPRHKITKRGQNVTFRCDPISEHNRLYWYRQTLGQGPEFLTYFQNEAQLEKSRLLSDRFSAERPKGSFSTLEIQRTEQGDSAMYLCASSVGQGTRGQPQHFGDGTRLSIL.

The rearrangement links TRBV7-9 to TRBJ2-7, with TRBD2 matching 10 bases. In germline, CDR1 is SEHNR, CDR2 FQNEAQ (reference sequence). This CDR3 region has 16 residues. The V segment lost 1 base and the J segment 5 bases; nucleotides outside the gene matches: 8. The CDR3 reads CASSLVPAGGSHEQYF. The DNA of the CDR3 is TGTGCCAGCAGCTTAGTTCCAGCGGGAGGGTCCCACGAGCAGTACTTC. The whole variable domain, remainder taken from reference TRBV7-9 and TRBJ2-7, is DTGVSQNPRHKITKRGQNVTFRCDPISEHNRLYWYRQTLGQGPEFLTYFQNEAQLEKSRLLSDRFSAERPKGSFSTLEIQRTEQGDSAMYLCASSLVPAGGSHEQYFGPGTRLTVT.

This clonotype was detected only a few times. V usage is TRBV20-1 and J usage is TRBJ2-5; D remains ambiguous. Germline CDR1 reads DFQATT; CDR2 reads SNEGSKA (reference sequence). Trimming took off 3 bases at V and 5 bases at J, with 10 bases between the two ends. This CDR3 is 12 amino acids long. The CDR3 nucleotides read TGCAGTGCTAGGCCTTATTCGGAGACCCAGTACTTC. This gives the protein CSARPYSETQYF.

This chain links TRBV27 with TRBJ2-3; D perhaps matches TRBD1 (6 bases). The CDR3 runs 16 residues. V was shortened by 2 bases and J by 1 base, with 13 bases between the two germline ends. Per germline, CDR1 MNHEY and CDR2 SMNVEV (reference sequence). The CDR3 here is CASSLGGLTRTDTQYF. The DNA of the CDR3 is TGTGCCAGCAGTTTAGGGGGCTTAACCCGCACAGATACGCAGTATTTT.

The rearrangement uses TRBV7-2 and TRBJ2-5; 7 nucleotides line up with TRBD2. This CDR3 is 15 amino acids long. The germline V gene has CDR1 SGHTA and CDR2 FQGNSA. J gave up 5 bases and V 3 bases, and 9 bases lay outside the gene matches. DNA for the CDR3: TGTGCCAGCAGCTTCTGGGGACTATTGTTGGAGACCCAGTACTTC. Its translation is CASSFWGLLLETQYF.

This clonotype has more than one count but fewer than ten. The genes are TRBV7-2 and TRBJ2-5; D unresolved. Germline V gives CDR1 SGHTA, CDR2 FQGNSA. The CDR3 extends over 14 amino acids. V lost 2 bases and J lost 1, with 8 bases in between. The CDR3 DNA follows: TGTGCCAGCAGCTTACTCCAGTCCCAAGAGACCCAGTACTTC. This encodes CASSLLQSQETQYF. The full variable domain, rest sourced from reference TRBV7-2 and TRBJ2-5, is GAGVSQSPSNKVTEKGKDVELRCDPISGHTALYWYRQSLGQGLEFLIYFQGNSAPDKSGLPSDRFSAERTGGSVSTLTIQRTQQEDSAVYLCASSLLQSQETQYFGPGTRLLVL.

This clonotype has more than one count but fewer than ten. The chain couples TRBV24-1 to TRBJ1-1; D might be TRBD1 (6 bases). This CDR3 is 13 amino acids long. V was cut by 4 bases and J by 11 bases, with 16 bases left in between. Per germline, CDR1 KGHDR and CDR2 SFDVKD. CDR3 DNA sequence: TGTGCCACCAGTGAAAGTATCGGGACAACGGCTTTCTTT. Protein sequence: CATSESIGTTAFF.